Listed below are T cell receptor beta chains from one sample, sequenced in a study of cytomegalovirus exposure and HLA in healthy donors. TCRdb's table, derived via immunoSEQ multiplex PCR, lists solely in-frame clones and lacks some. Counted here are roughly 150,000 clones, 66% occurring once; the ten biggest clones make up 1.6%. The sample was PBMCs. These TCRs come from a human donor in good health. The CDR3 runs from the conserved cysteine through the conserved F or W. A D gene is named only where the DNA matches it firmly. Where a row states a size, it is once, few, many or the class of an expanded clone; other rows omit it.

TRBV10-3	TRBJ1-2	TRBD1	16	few	TGTGCCATCAGTGATCCCCAGGGGGAACCTAACTATGGCTACACCTTC	CAISDPQGEPNYGYTF
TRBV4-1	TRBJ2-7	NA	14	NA	TGCGCCAGCAGCCAAAGGCGGGAAACCTACGAGCAGTACTTC	CASSQRRETYEQYF
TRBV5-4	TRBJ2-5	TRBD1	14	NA	TGTGCCAGCAGAACCGGGACAGACCAAGAGACCCAGTACTTC	CASRTGTDQETQYF
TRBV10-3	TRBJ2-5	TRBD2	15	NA	TGTGCCATCAGTGTGGGGACTAGCGCCCAAGAGACCCAGTACTTC	CAISVGTSAQETQYF
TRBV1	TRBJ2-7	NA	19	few	TGCACCAGCAGCCAAGATCGAGAGACTAGCAAGCACACAATCTACGAGCAGTACTTC	CTSSQDRETSKHTIYEQYF
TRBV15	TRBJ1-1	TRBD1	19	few	TGTGCCACCAGCAGACCGGCCGGGACAGGGGGCAGGATGCGCGGTGGAGCTTTCTTT	CATSRPAGTGGRMRGGAFF
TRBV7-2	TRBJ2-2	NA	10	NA	TGTGCCACCTACACCGGGGAGCTGTTTTTT	CATYTGELFF
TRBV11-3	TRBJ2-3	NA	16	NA	TGTGCCAGCAGCTTAGCCAGGTACCCAGGGGAAGATACGCAGTATTTT	CASSLARYPGEDTQYF
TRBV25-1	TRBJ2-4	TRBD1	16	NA	TGTGCCAGCAGTGCCACAGGGGGCCTCACCAAAAACATTCAGTACTTC	CASSATGGLTKNIQYF
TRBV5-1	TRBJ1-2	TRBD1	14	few	TGCGCCAGCAGCTTGGGACAGGGAAACTATGGCTACACCTTC	CASSLGQGNYGYTF
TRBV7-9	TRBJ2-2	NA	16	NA	TGTGCCAGCAGCTCCCGACAGGGAGGTGTCAGCGGGGAGCTGTTTTTT	CASSSRQGGVSGELFF
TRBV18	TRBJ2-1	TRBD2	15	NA	TGTGCCAGCTCACCAGGGACTAGCGGCCTCAATGAGCAGTTCTTC	CASSPGTSGLNEQFF
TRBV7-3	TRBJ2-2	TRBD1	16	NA	TGTGCCAGCAGCTCCACCGGGACAGGGAACACCGGGGAGCTGTTTTTT	CASSSTGTGNTGELFF
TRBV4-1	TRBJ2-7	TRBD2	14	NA	TGCGCCAGCAGCCTCAGCGGGAGGGCCCACGAGCAGTACTTC	CASSLSGRAHEQYF
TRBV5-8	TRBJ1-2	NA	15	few	TGTGCCAGCAGCTTGGGGGCGGGGGCGGCTCATGGCTACACCTTC	CASSLGAGAAHGYTF
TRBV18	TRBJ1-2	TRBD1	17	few	TGTGCCAGCTCACGACCAAACTCCGGGACAGGGGCTTATGGCTACACCTTC	CASSRPNSGTGAYGYTF
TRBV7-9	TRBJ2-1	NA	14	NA	TGTGCCAGCAGCCCGAGGGGCAGGGGCAATGAGCAGTTCTTC	CASSPRGRGNEQFF
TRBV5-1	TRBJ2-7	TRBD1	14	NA	TGCGCCAGCAGCGGGACAGGGGACTCCTACGAGCAGTACTTC	CASSGTGDSYEQYF
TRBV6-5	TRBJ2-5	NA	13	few	TGTGCCAGCAGTTACTCGGGGAGGGAGACCCAGTACTTC	CASSYSGRETQYF
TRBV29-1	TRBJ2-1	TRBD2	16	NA	TGCAGCGTTGATGGACTAGCGGGAGGGTTAGACAATGAGCAGTTCTTC	CSVDGLAGGLDNEQFF
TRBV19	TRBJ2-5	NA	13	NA	TGTGCCAGTAGGGATCGACAGCGAGAGACCCAGTACTTC	CASRDRQRETQYF
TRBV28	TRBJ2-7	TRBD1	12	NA	TGTGCCAGCTCACAGGGGAGCTACGAGCAGTACTTC	CASSQGSYEQYF
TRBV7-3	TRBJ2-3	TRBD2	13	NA	TGTGCCAGCAGCGGGGGGGGCACAGATACGCAGTATTTT	CASSGGGTDTQYF
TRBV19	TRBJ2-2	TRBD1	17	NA	TGTGCCAGTAGTATGGATAGGACAGGGGATATGACCGGGGAGCTGTTTTTT	CASSMDRTGDMTGELFF
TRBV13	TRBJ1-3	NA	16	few	TGTGCCAGCAGCTTAGGTCCGAACTTAACCGGAGGCACCATATATTTT	CASSLGPNLTGGTIYF
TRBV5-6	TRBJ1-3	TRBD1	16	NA	TGTGCCAGCAGCCCGGACAGGGGGCTCTCTGGAAACACCATATATTTT	CASSPDRGLSGNTIYF
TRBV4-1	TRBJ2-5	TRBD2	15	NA	TGCGCCAGCAGCCGATCAGCGGGAGACCCAGAGACCCAGTACTTC	CASSRSAGDPETQYF
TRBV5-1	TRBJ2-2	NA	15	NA	TGCGCCAGCACGTTGAGGGAGATGAACACCGGGGAGCTGTTTTTT	CASTLREMNTGELFF
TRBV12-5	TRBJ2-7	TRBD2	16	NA	TGTGCTAGTGGTTTGGTGACTAGCGGGAGGGCCCCCGAGCAGTACTTC	CASGLVTSGRAPEQYF
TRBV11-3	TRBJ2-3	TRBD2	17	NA	TGTGCCAGCAGCTTAGAGGGTAGCGGGAGGGCCCTTCATACGCAGTATTTT	CASSLEGSGRALHTQYF
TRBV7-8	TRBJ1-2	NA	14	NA	TGTGCCAGCAGCCCCCCAGGGGCGTACTATGGCTACACCTTC	CASSPPGAYYGYTF
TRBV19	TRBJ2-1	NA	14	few	TGTGCCAGTAGCCAGGGGGGCTCCTACAATGAGCAGTTCTTC	CASSQGGSYNEQFF
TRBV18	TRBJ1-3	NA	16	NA	TGTGCCAGCTCACAACTATCGGGTGCAACTGGAAACACCATATATTTT	CASSQLSGATGNTIYF
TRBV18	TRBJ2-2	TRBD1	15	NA	TGTGCCAGCTCACCATCGGGACAGCTCACCGGGGAGCTGTTTTTT	CASSPSGQLTGELFF